This T cell receptor (beta chain) was recorded in a study of cytomegalovirus exposure and HLA in healthy donors. The CDR3 covers 18 residues. The germline CDR1 and CDR2 sequences are LNHDA and SQIVND (reference sequence). V lost 5 bases, J lost 0 bases, and 17 bases lay in between. The PCR used 60 Vbeta and 13 Jbeta primers. Profiling relied on immunoSEQ multiplex PCR, and the TCRdb table lists in-frame clones only, not all of them. The data hold 150,000 to 200,000 clones, with more than 65% observed a single time. V and J are TRBV19 and TRBJ2-6; D gene unclear. Specimen: PBMCs. This clonotype originated in a male donor in good health and CMV-seronegative. Here the CDR3 reads CASSPHLPSPSGANVLTF. CDR3 sequence (DNA): TGTGCCAGTAGTCCCCATCTACCGAGTCCCTCTGGGGCCAACGTCCTGACTTTC.